Presented here are 8 T cell receptor beta chains from one specimen sequenced in a study of cytomegalovirus exposure and HLA in healthy donors. A multiplex PCR was run with 60 Vbeta primers and 13 Jbeta primers. Sequencing used immunoSEQ multiplex PCR; TCRdb keeps in-frame clones, though not all of them. The repertoire has some 130,000 clones, over 60% of them found once; the top ten carry roughly 1.8%. Source material: PBMCs. These TCRs come from a female donor in good health and CMV-seropositive.

CDR3 loop: CASSVESGIPNSNQPQHF. Here the CDR3 DNA reads TGTGCCAGCAGCGTAGAGTCAGGTATACCCAATAGCAATCAGCCCCAGCATTTT. The rearrangement links TRBV9 to TRBJ1-5; no clear D. Per the germline V gene, CDR1 is SGDLS and CDR2 is YYNGEE. The CDR3 covers 18 residues. V was trimmed by 0 bases and J by 0 bases, leaving 16 bases between them.

The chain is built from TRBV6-1 and TRBJ1-2, with 8 bases aligning to TRBD1. Per the germline V gene, CDR1 is MNHNS and CDR2 is SASEGT. Trimming at V came to 2 bases and at J to 3 bases, leaving 2 bases not matched to a gene. The CDR3 has 14 residues. The CDR3 here is CASSETGGDYGYTF. Written as DNA, the CDR3 is TGTGCCAGCAGTGAAACAGGGGGAGACTATGGCTACACCTTC.

The chain joins TRBV15 to TRBJ1-5, with D maybe TRBD1 (6 bases). This CDR3 has 15 residues. Germline V gene data show CDR1 as LNHNV and CDR2 as YYDKDF (reference sequence). V was clipped by 1 base and J by 3 bases, with 10 bases between them. The CDR3 nucleotides are TGTGCCACCAGCAGAGGGGACATCATCAATCAGCCCCAGCATTTT. Residues: CATSRGDIINQPQHF.

V gene TRBV4-1 combines with J gene TRBJ2-4, with 11 bases identical to TRBD1. This CDR3 spans 16 amino acids. Looked up from germline, CDR1 is MGHRA and CDR2 is YSYEKL. The V and J ends lost 1 base and 6 bases, in that order; junction bases with no gene match: 5. In DNA form, the CDR3 reads TGCGCCAGCAGCCAAGGGACAGGGGGCGGATTAAACATTCAGTACTTC. Encoded protein: CASSQGTGGGLNIQYF.

The genes are TRBV7-3 and TRBJ2-7; 10 bases match TRBD2. The CDR3 has 15 amino acids. CDR1 is SGHTA and CDR2 is FQGTGA in the germline V gene. V lost 5 bases and J lost 2; bases outside the gene matches: 6. This chain's CDR3 is CASSLGSGGAYEQYF. The CDR3 region has the DNA TGTGCCAGCAGCCTCGGGAGCGGGGGGGCCTACGAGCAGTACTTC.

The chain employs TRBV5-1 and TRBJ1-2; 8 positions agree with TRBD1. V was pared by 4 bases and J by 5 bases, with 10 bases of the junction left unmatched. The CDR3 contains 15 residues. Germline assignment: CDR1 SGHRS and CDR2 YFSETQ. CDR3 protein: CASSPGPGGGYGYTF. In DNA, the CDR3 is TGCGCCAGCAGCCCCGGTCCAGGGGGCGGTTATGGCTACACCTTC.

DNA of the CDR3: TGCAGCGTTGGGACCCACCTCCGGACTAGCGAGGAGCAGTTCTTC. It is translated as CSVGTHLRTSEEQFF. V usage is TRBV29-1 and J usage is TRBJ2-1; TRBD2 agrees at 9 bases. This CDR3 has 15 amino acids. The germline V gene encodes CDR1 SQVTM and CDR2 ANQGSEA. V dropped 4 bases and J dropped 10; count of bases not matched to a gene: 14.

CDR3 in amino acids: CASKDTQDGYTF. The CDR3 nucleotides read TGTGCCAGCAAGGACACGCAAGACGGCTACACCTTC. V is TRBV25-1 and J is TRBJ1-2; D is perhaps TRBD1 (5 bases). V was pared by 7 bases and J by 8 bases, with 14 bases between. The CDR3 totals 12 residues. CDR1 MGHDK and CDR2 SYGVNS come from the germline V gene.